Detailed here is one TCR beta chain. The sample belongs to a study of shared T cell receptors in the human thymus. This CDR3 has 14 residues. V lost 5 bases to trimming and J lost 7 bases; unmatched junction nucleotides: 4. CDR1 is MDHEN and CDR2 is SYDVKM in the germline V gene. TCRdb's copy holds only in-frame clones and misses some; the assay was immunoSEQ multiplex PCR. The repertoire includes 550,000 to 800,000 clones, 70% to 90% of them detected once, and 0.008% to 0.011% sits in the top ten. These data are also associated with another study on human thymus T cells. That investigation notes: Seemingly biased V and J gene usage marked thymic and blood repertoires. Related studies noted strongly shared thymic repertoires across unrelated people.

Sequencing was performed on thymocytes. This sequence joins TRBV28 and TRBJ2-3; 12 positions match TRBD2. This TCR derives from a girl less than two years old with a congenital heart defect. The CDR3 nucleotides read TGTGCCAGCAGTCTAGCGGGGGGGCCGAATACGCAGTATTTT. It encodes CASSLAGGPNTQYF.